This T cell receptor beta chain appears in the sequencing data of a study of cytomegalovirus exposure and HLA in healthy donors. Study findings and constraints: In an earlier analysis, in roughly 600 donors, most V segments appeared productive either ~87% or ~30% of the time. A later analysis linked a missense DCLRE1C variant to TCR beta V- and J-gene trimming.

CDR1 is LNHDA, CDR2 SQIVND, per germline (reference sequence). Trimming stripped 5 bases from V and 7 bases from J, with 9 bases between. The CDR3 sequence is 13 residues long. As to this clone: Its antigen is not identified.

The PCR ran on 60 Vbeta and 13 Jbeta primers. The method was immunoSEQ multiplex PCR; TCRdb's version includes in-frame clones alone and lacks a portion of them. Of roughly 190,000 clones listed, 78% were seen once; the top ten hold 13% to 15%. The chain couples TRBV19 to TRBJ1-6; no definite D call. The clonotype originates from a woman aged 25 to 39 in good health and CMV-seropositive. The sample was PBMCs. CDR3 loop: CASSLTGNSPLHF. CDR3 DNA: TGTGCCAGTAGTCTTACCGGGAATTCACCCCTCCACTTT.